Below, 22 T cell receptor beta chains from the same sample are listed, as sequenced in a study of cytomegalovirus exposure and HLA in healthy donors. The primer mix had 60 Vbeta and 13 Jbeta primers. Assay used: immunoSEQ multiplex PCR; TCRdb lists only in-frame clones, some missing. The sample includes around 210,000 clones, 65% to 80% of them seen just once. The sequencing sample was made of PBMCs. These receptor sequences come from a man aged 50 to 59 in good health and CMV-seronegative.

The gene calls are TRBV7-2 and TRBJ2-5; 8 bases align to TRBD1. The J call may be incorrect, as the DNA end agrees better with TRBJ2-7. The germline V gene has CDR1 SGHTA and CDR2 FQGNSA. CDR3 size: 13 residues. CDR3 DNA sequence: TGTGCCAGCAGCTTAGACAGGGGGAACGAGCAGTACTTC. Translated: CASSLDRGNEQYF.

This clone turned up a few times. The chain uses TRBV11-2 and TRBJ2-1, with 9 positions matching TRBD1. Germline-derived CDR1 and CDR2 are SGHAT and FQNNGV. This CDR3 region has 18 residues. V was clipped by 1 base and J by 1 base; unmatched bases: 8. The CDR3 region has the DNA TGTGCCAGCAGCTTAGTCAAGACCGGGACAGGGTCCTACAATGAGCAGTTCTTC. It is translated as CASSLVKTGTGSYNEQFF.

The V and J genes are TRBV6-1 and TRBJ2-5; D remains unclear. With the DNA end fitting TRBJ2-7 better, the J assignment may be wrong. In germline, CDR1 is MNHNS, CDR2 SASEGT. The CDR3 is 10 amino acids. The CDR3 is CASSYYEQYF. CDR3 bases: TGTGCCAGCAGCTACTACGAGCAGTACTTC.

The CDR3 DNA sequence: TGTGCCAGCAGCTTAAGGCCAGGCGCGTCGGCCAACGTCCTGACTTTC. This codes for CASSLRPGASANVLTF. This chain links TRBV9 with TRBJ2-6; D unclear. Germline V CDR1 and CDR2: SGDLS, YYNGEE. V was trimmed by 4 bases and J by 6 bases, leaving 17 bases between them. This CDR3 spans 16 amino acids.

The chain uses TRBV7-9 and TRBJ2-2; 8 bases line up with TRBD1. The CDR3 totals 15 residues. The germline gives CDR1 SEHNR, CDR2 FQNEAQ (reference sequence). J lost 4 bases, V lost 3 bases, and 4 bases had no gene match. The CDR3 region has the DNA TGTGCCAGCAGCTTTTGGACAGGGCGCACCGGGGAGCTGTTTTTT. Its translation: CASSFWTGRTGELFF. Drawing the rest from reference TRBV7-9 and TRBJ2-2, the complete variable domain is DTGVSQNPRHKITKRGQNVTFRCDPISEHNRLYWYRQTLGQGPEFLTYFQNEAQLEKSRLLSDRFSAERPKGSFSTLEIQRTEQGDSAMYLCASSFWTGRTGELFFGEGSRLTVL.

V is TRBV27 and J is TRBJ1-6, with D possibly being TRBD1 (5 bases). V lost 5 bases and J lost 6, with 35 bases in between. In germline, CDR1 is MNHEY, CDR2 SMNVEV (reference sequence). There are 22 residues in the CDR3. CDR3 protein: CASSPQGLYQYSRGGLNSPLHF. The CDR3 bases are TGTGCCAGCAGTCCCCAGGGACTATACCAATACTCACGTGGGGGACTTAATTCACCCCTCCACTTT.

In nucleotides, the CDR3 is TGTGCCACCAGCAGGGACAGGGTCTCCTACGAGCAGTACTTC. As protein: CATSRDRVSYEQYF. V gene TRBV15 combines with J gene TRBJ2-7; 8 bases match TRBD1. There are 14 residues in the CDR3. Trimming took 3 bases from V and 0 from J; bases not matched to a gene: 1. Germline loops: CDR1 LNHNV, CDR2 YYDKDF (reference sequence).

This clone was seen a handful of times. The chain is built from TRBV19 and TRBJ2-2; the match to TRBD2 covers 9 bases. The CDR3 is made up of 15 amino acids. CDR1 and CDR2 from the germline V gene are LNHDA and SQIVND (reference sequence). Unmatched junction bases numbered 4, after V lost 3 bases and J lost 5 bases. In nucleotides, the CDR3 is TGTGCCAGTAGTATGTACAGCGGGGGGACCGGGGAGCTGTTTTTT. This codes for CASSMYSGGTGELFF. Drawing the rest from reference TRBV19 and TRBJ2-2, the complete variable domain is DGGITQSPKYLFRKEGQNVTLSCEQNLNHDAMYWYRQDPGQGLRLIYYSQIVNDFQKGDIAEGYSVSREKKESFPLTVTSAQKNPTAFYLCASSMYSGGTGELFFGEGSRLTVL.

The chain carries TRBV28 and TRBJ1-3; 9 nucleotides line up with TRBD1. J gave up 8 bases and V 8 bases, and 4 bases lay outside the gene matches. The CDR3 loop spans 12 amino acids. Germline loops: CDR1 MDHEN, CDR2 SYDVKM. CDR3 nucleotides: TGTGCCAGCCGGGACAGGGTATACACCATATATTTT. Protein product: CASRDRVYTIYF.

V usage is TRBV4-1 and J usage is TRBJ2-5; 8 bases line up with TRBD2. The CDR3 loop spans 15 amino acids. Germline lookup yields CDR1 MGHRA and CDR2 YSYEKL. The V and J ends lost 1 base and 4 bases, in that order; junction bases with no gene match: 5. The CDR3 loop reads CASSQVTGRGETQYF. CDR3 nucleotides: TGCGCCAGCAGCCAAGTTACCGGGAGGGGAGAGACCCAGTACTTC.

This clone has just one count. The chain joins TRBV29-1 to TRBJ1-1; no clear D gene. The CDR3 covers 12 residues. From germline, CDR1 is SQVTM and CDR2 ANQGSEA. V was trimmed by 4 bases and J by 4 bases, leaving 10 bases between them. The CDR3 DNA follows: TGCAGCGTTGTAGCGCAAACCACTGAAGCTTTCTTT. Its translation: CSVVAQTTEAFF. The whole variable domain, filled in from reference TRBV29-1 and TRBJ1-1, reads SAVISQKPSRDICQRGTSLTIQCQVDSQVTMMFWYRQQPGQSLTLIATANQGSEATYESGFVIDKFPISRPNLTFSTLTVSNMSPEDSSIYLCSVVAQTTEAFFGQGTRLTVV.

J is TRBJ2-5 and V is TRBV7-9; the match to TRBD2 covers 11 bases. After removal of 1 base from V and 5 bases from J, the junction contained 6 bases not matched to a gene. Germline V gene lookup returns CDR1 SEHNR and CDR2 FQNEAQ (reference sequence). The CDR3 is made up of 16 amino acids. The CDR3 DNA is TGTGCCAGCAGCTTAGAAGGACTAGCGGGCCTTGAGACCCAGTACTTC. As protein: CASSLEGLAGLETQYF.

The chain couples TRBV19 to TRBJ1-4; a possible D gene is TRBD1 (6 bases). The V end was cut by 6 bases, the J end by 8 bases, with 16 bases between. This CDR3 comprises 14 residues. CDR1 and CDR2 (germline): LNHDA, SQIVND (reference sequence). The CDR3 protein is CASRSWTAEEKLFF. The CDR3 coding sequence is TGTGCCAGTAGGAGCTGGACAGCCGAGGAAAAACTGTTTTTT.

The rearrangement joins TRBV7-6 to TRBJ2-1, with 9 bases lining up with TRBD2. V was pared by 1 base and J by 13 bases, with 11 bases of the junction left unmatched. The CDR3 is 15 amino acids. Germline CDR1 and CDR2: SGHVS and FNYEAQ. CDR3 sequence (DNA): TGTGCCAGCAGCTTAGGGGTAGCGGGAGATGAGGTTCAGTTCTTC. Protein sequence: CASSLGVAGDEVQFF.

The chain combines TRBV27 with TRBJ2-6; no definite D call. Trimming stripped 3 bases from V and 3 bases from J, with 3 bases between. This CDR3 has 13 residues. Germline V gene sequence: CDR1 MNHEY, CDR2 SMNVEV (reference sequence). The CDR3 bases are TGTGCCAGCAGTTTTAGTGGGGCCAACGTCCTGACTTTC. Its translation is CASSFSGANVLTF.

The V call is TRBV28, the J call TRBJ2-3; 9 nucleotides agree with TRBD2. J gave up 5 bases and V 4 bases, and 7 bases lay outside the gene matches. This CDR3 is built from 15 residues. Germline CDR1 reads MDHEN; CDR2 reads SYDVKM. The CDR3 region has the DNA TGTGCCAGCAGTTGGGCGGGAGGGCCTGGAGATACGCAGTATTTT. This encodes CASSWAGGPGDTQYF.

The count of this clone is one. V and J are TRBV6-1 and TRBJ1-3; D gene uncertain. This CDR3 has 15 amino acids. Trimming removed 7 bases at V and 4 bases at J, with 17 bases between. CDR1 is MNHNS and CDR2 is SASEGT in the germline V gene. CDR3 loop: CASKLSGELGNTIYF. The CDR3 DNA follows: TGTGCCAGCAAACTATCCGGGGAACTCGGAAACACCATATATTTT.

J is TRBJ1-5 and V is TRBV5-5; D is perhaps TRBD1 (6 bases). V was cut by 0 bases and J by 3 bases, with 10 bases left in between. Germline CDR1 reads SGHKS; CDR2 reads YYEKEE (reference sequence). The CDR3 sequence is 15 residues long. In DNA, the CDR3 is TGTGCCAGCAGCTTGGCACAGGGTTTCAATCAGCCCCAGCATTTT. Residues: CASSLAQGFNQPQHF.

The chain couples TRBV2 to TRBJ2-7, with D possibly matching TRBD1 (6 bases). This CDR3 spans 16 amino acids. V was shortened by 4 bases and J by 1 base, with 17 bases between the two germline ends. CDR1 is SNHLY, CDR2 FYNNEI, per germline. CDR3 sequence: CASSVKTGIPSYEQYF. In DNA form, the CDR3 reads TGTGCCAGCAGTGTAAAAACAGGGATTCCGTCCTACGAGCAGTACTTC.

CDR3 DNA sequence: TGTGCCCCAGGGGCGTCTAGCTCCTACGAGCAGTACTTC. The encoded protein is CAPGASSSYEQYF. The chain uses TRBV2 and TRBJ2-7, with a weak D call TRBD1 (6 bases). Trimming took off 11 bases at V and 0 bases at J, with 14 bases between the two ends. The CDR3 totals 13 residues. Germline values: CDR1 SNHLY, CDR2 FYNNEI.

The chain combines TRBV4-1 with TRBJ1-6, with 9 bases matching TRBD1. The CDR3 totals 17 residues. CDR1 and CDR2 from the germline V gene are MGHRA and YSYEKL. Losses at the gene ends were 4 bases for V and 3 bases for J; bases not matched to a gene: 7. CDR3: CASSPSMGQGYNSPLHF. For the CDR3, the DNA is TGCGCCAGCAGCCCTTCCATGGGACAGGGCTATAATTCACCCCTCCACTTT.

The chain carries TRBV5-1 and TRBJ1-2; tentative D call: TRBD1 (6 bases). V was cut by 2 bases and J by 5 bases, with 10 bases left in between. Germline-derived CDR1 and CDR2 are SGHRS and YFSETQ. The CDR3 has 13 residues. The CDR3 region is CASSFTGSYGYTF. CDR3 coding DNA: TGCGCCAGCAGCTTTACAGGGTCTTATGGCTACACCTTC.